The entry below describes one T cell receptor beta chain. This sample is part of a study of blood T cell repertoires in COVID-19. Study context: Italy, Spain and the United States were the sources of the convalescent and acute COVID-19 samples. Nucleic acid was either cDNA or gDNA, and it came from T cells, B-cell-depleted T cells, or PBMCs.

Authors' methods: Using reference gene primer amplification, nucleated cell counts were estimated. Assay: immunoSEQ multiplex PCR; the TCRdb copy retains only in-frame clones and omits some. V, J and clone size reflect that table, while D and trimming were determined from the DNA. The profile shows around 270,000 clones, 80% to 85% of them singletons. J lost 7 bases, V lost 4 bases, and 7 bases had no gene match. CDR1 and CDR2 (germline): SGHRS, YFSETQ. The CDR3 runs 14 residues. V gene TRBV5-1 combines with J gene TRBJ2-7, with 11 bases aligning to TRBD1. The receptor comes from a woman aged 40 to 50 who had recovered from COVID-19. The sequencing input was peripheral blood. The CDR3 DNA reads TGCGCCAGCAGCGAGGGGGGGACAGGGGGGGAGCAGTACTTC. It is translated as CASSEGGTGGEQYF.